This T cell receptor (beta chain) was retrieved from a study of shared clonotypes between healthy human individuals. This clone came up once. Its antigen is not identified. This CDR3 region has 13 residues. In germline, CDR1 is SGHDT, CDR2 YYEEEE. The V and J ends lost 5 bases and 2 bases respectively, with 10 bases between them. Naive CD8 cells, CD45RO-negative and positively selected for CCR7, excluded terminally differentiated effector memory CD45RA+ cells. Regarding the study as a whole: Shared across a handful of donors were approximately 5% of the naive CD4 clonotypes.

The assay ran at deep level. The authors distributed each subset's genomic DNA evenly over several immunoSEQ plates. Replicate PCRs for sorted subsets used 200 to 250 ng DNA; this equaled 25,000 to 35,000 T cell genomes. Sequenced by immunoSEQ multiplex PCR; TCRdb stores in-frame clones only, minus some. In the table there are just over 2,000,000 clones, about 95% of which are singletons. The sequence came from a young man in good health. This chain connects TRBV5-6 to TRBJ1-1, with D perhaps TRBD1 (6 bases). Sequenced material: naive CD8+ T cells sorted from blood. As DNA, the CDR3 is TGTGCCAGCAGGGCGGACAGTAACACTGAAGCTTTCTTT. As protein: CASRADSNTEAFF.